A selection of T cell receptor beta chains follows, all from one sample in a study of shared clonotypes between healthy human individuals. This table comes from immunoSEQ multiplex PCR, and its TCRdb copy is limited to in-frame clones, with some not included. The table shows roughly 640,000 clones, with around two thirds occurring only once. The sequencing input was memory CD4+ T cells sorted from blood. The receptors stem from a woman aged 25 to 45 in good health. Each CDR3 is given with its conserved first and last residue. The D gene is left open where the match is weak. The size field is filled for only some rows; it gives once, few, many or a size class.

clone_size d_call j_call v_call cdr3_aa cdr3_nt
NA TRBD1 TRBJ1-3 TRBV18 CASSPYAPGQGLNTIYF TGTGCCAGCTCACCATACGCCCCCGGACAGGGTTTGAACACCATATATTTT
few NA TRBJ1-1 TRBV19 CASKRGQNTEAFF TGTGCCAGTAAACGCGGACAGAACACTGAAGCTTTCTTT
NA NA TRBJ2-5 TRBV7-3 CASSYRQRETQYF TGTGCCAGCAGCTATAGACAGAGAGAGACCCAGTACTTC
once NA TRBJ1-4 TRBV28 CASSLTGPEKLFF TGTGCCAGCAGTTTAACCGGGCCCGAAAAACTGTTTTTT
NA NA TRBJ2-1 TRBV6-5 CASSYGQGKNEQFF TGTGCCAGCAGTTACGGTCAGGGGAAGAATGAGCAGTTCTTC
NA NA TRBJ1-5 TRBV6-6 CASSRDTQPQHF TGTGCCAGCAGCCGCGACACTCAGCCCCAGCATTTT
few TRBD1 TRBJ2-5 TRBV18 CASSRGQEETQYF TGTGCCAGCTCAAGGGGACAGGAAGAGACCCAGTACTTC
NA TRBD1 TRBJ1-1 TRBV12-5 CASRRTGNTEAFF TGTGCTAGTCGGCGGACAGGGAACACTGAAGCTTTCTTT
NA NA TRBJ1-3 TRBV19 CASSLGRSSGNTIYF TGTGCCAGTAGTCTGGGGAGAAGCTCTGGAAACACCATATATTTT
NA NA TRBJ1-5 TRBV21-1 CASSKVLGSCQPQHF TGTGCCAGCAGCAAAGTACTAGGGTCCTGTCAGCCCCAGCATTTT
NA NA TRBJ2-7 TRBV21-1 CASSKEYEQYF TGTGCCAGCAGCAAAGAATACGAGCAGTACTTC
once NA TRBJ1-3 TRBV7-9 CASSSITTVAGNTIYF TGTGCCAGCAGCTCGATAACGACAGTCGCTGGAAACACCATATATTTT
few NA TRBJ1-1 TRBV7-9 CASSLSVNTEAFF TGTGCCAGCAGCCTCAGTGTGAACACTGAAGCTTTCTTT
NA TRBD2 TRBJ2-7 TRBV7-4 CASSSLPAGEGEQYF TGTGCCAGCAGCTCTCTCCCGGCGGGAGAGGGCGAGCAGTACTTC
NA NA TRBJ2-7 TRBV7-9 CASSLSSYEQYF TGTGCCAGCAGCTTATCGAGCTACGAGCAGTACTTC
few NA TRBJ1-1 TRBV28 CASTHGGLGTEAFF TGTGCCAGCACCCACGGGGGCCTAGGCACTGAAGCTTTCTTT
NA NA TRBJ2-1 TRBV7-2 CASSLKGRTHNEQFF TGTGCCAGCAGCTTAAAGGGTAGGACTCACAATGAGCAGTTCTTC
NA NA TRBJ2-1 TRBV27 CASSLSSSLNEQFF TGTGCCAGCAGTTTATCTTCTAGTTTGAATGAGCAGTTCTTC
NA NA TRBJ1-1 TRBV6-6 CASSYTRSEAFF TGTGCCAGCAGTTACACGCGGAGTGAAGCTTTCTTT
NA NA TRBJ2-1 TRBV11-1 CASSPRVSGGEQFF TGTGCCAGCAGCCCCCGGGTCTCTGGAGGTGAGCAGTTCTTC
NA NA TRBJ2-1 TRBV5-8 CASSLEQQREQFF TGTGCCAGCAGCTTGGAGCAGCAACGGGAGCAGTTCTTC
NA NA TRBJ1-2 TRBV12-2 CASRFRTGGNYGYTF TGTGCAAGTCGCTTCCGGACAGGGGGCAACTATGGCTACACCTTC
NA NA TRBJ2-3 TRBV2 CASSDPTVLDTQYF TGTGCCAGCAGTGACCCGACCGTATTGGATACGCAGTATTTT
NA TRBD2 TRBJ2-7 TRBV9 CASSVDWGGYEQYF TGTGCCAGCAGCGTAGACTGGGGGGGCTACGAGCAGTACTTC
NA TRBD1 TRBJ2-7 TRBV7-2 CASSSAGQGSSEQYF TGTGCCAGCAGCTCCGCGGGACAGGGTTCTTCCGAGCAGTACTTC
NA TRBD1 TRBJ1-1 TRBV7-9 CASSLTGMNTEAFF TGTGCCAGCAGCCTGACAGGGATGAACACTGAAGCTTTCTTT
NA NA TRBJ1-1 TRBV7-2 CASSLAQTSGGRAFF TGTGCCAGCAGCTTAGCCCAGACTTCGGGGGGAAGAGCTTTCTTT
NA NA TRBJ2-3 TRBV18 CASSPNAGTDTQYF TGTGCCAGCTCGCCAAACGCAGGGACAGATACGCAGTATTTT
NA NA TRBJ2-7 TRBV5-4 CASSLGQQVSYEQYF TGTGCCAGCAGCTTGGGACAGCAGGTTTCCTACGAGCAGTACTTC
NA NA TRBJ2-1 TRBV6-1 CASSESGQGYNEQFF TGTGCCAGCAGTGAAAGTGGGCAGGGCTACAATGAGCAGTTCTTC
NA NA TRBJ1-3 TRBV28 CASSLPGTTGNTIYF TGTGCCAGCAGTTTACCCGGGACAACTGGAAACACCATATATTTT
NA TRBD1 TRBJ2-2 TRBV7-9 CAGAGTAGTGELFF TGTGCCGGCGCCGGGACAGCAGGAACCGGGGAGCTGTTTTTT
NA NA TRBJ2-3 TRBV19 CASSILVFTDTQYF TGTGCCAGTAGTATTCTGGTCTTCACAGATACGCAGTATTTT
few NA TRBJ1-3 TRBV6-6 CASSPPSGQGNTIYF TGTGCCAGCAGCCCCCCTTCAGGGCAAGGAAACACCATATATTTT
few NA TRBJ1-2 TRBV6-6 CASSPDSYNGYTF TGTGCCAGCAGCCCCGACAGTTACAATGGCTACACCTTC
once NA TRBJ2-7 TRBV30 CAWRGAVSSYEQYF TGTGCCTGGAGGGGCGCTGTGAGCTCCTACGAGCAGTACTTC
NA NA TRBJ2-1 TRBV7-9 CASSLERTGFSYNEQFF TGTGCCAGCAGCTTGGAGCGGACCGGGTTCTCCTACAATGAGCAGTTCTTC
NA TRBD2 TRBJ2-1 TRBV5-1 CASRSLAGLTNEQFF TGCGCCAGCAGGTCGCTAGCGGGCCTCACCAATGAGCAGTTCTTC
NA NA TRBJ1-5 TRBV11-2 CASSLGRDQPQHF TGTGCCAGCAGCTTAGGGCGGGATCAGCCCCAGCATTTT
NA NA TRBJ2-3 TRBV6-5 CASSYMDTQYF TGTGCCAGCAGTTACATGGATACGCAGTATTTT
NA TRBD2 TRBJ2-7 TRBV7-2 CASSSLTSGAHEQYF TGTGCCAGCAGCTCCCTGACTAGCGGGGCCCACGAGCAGTACTTC
NA NA TRBJ2-7 TRBV11-2 CASSLPPAGPNEQYF TGTGCCAGCAGCTTACCCCCAGCAGGCCCCAACGAGCAGTACTTC
NA NA TRBJ1-2 TRBV9 CASSVDVRGGDYGYTF TGTGCCAGCAGCGTAGACGTAAGGGGAGGAGACTATGGCTACACCTTC
NA NA TRBJ1-5 TRBV28 CASSRTGIRAQHF TGTGCCAGCAGCCGAACAGGGATTAGAGCCCAGCATTTT
NA TRBD1 TRBJ1-5 TRBV28 CASSSGTGGYSNQPQHF TGTGCCAGCAGTTCCGGGACAGGGGGCTATAGCAATCAGCCCCAGCATTTT
few NA TRBJ2-7 TRBV5-1 CASSPQGGSYEQYF TGCGCCAGCAGTCCTCAGGGGGGGTCCTACGAGCAGTACTTC
NA NA TRBJ1-5 TRBV5-5 CASSLYENQPQHF TGTGCCAGCAGCTTGTACGAGAATCAGCCCCAGCATTTT
NA NA TRBJ1-1 TRBV5-1 CASSGGDYTEAFF TGCGCCAGCAGCGGGGGAGATTACACTGAAGCTTTCTTT
NA TRBD1 TRBJ2-2 TRBV15 CATSRPHGATGTGGSGELFF TGTGCCACCAGCAGACCCCACGGGGCGACCGGGACAGGGGGCAGCGGGGAGCTGTTTTTT
few TRBD1 TRBJ1-5 TRBV4-1 CASSMGDRGSNQPQHF TGCGCCAGCAGTATGGGGGACAGGGGTAGCAATCAGCCCCAGCATTTT
NA TRBD1 TRBJ1-5 TRBV19 CASSIRRDSQPQHF TGTGCCAGTAGTATACGCAGGGACAGTCAGCCCCAGCATTTT
once TRBD1 TRBJ2-7 TRBV13 CASSSWDRVHEQYF TGTGCCAGCAGCTCGTGGGACAGGGTCCACGAGCAGTACTTC